Given below is one T cell receptor (beta chain) in context. Its antigen is not known. This CDR3 spans 15 amino acids. In germline, CDR1 is MDHEN, CDR2 SYDVKM. With 5 bases removed from V and 4 bases from J, the gap between germline ends came to 18 bases. Each patient relapsed following autologous stem cell transplantation, and prior brentuximab vedotin exposure differed. When best responses were assessed, they were complete response, partial response or progressive disease. The data are from a study of PD-1 blockade in classical Hodgkin lymphoma. Study at large: Every 2 weeks, patients got 3 mg/kg intravenous nivolumab.

Points from the study as a whole: Prior to therapy, complete responders displayed diversity much like that of newly diagnosed patients.

The method was immunoSEQ multiplex PCR; TCRdb's version includes in-frame clones alone and lacks a portion of them. The sample holds fewer than 30,000 clones, roughly four fifths seen once. This chain links TRBV28 with TRBJ2-7; TRBD1 or TRBD2 may be the D gene (5 bases each). This TCR was recovered from a human donor with classical Hodgkin lymphoma. Material: peripheral blood mononuclear cells (PBMCs), obtained before the second cycle of nivolumab. The CDR3 DNA reads as TGTGCCAGCAGTGGGACCCAAAGAAACTTTTACGAGCAGTACTTC. Translating it yields CASSGTQRNFYEQYF. The variable domain in full, completed from reference TRBV28 and TRBJ2-7, reads DVKVTQSSRYLVKRTGEKVFLECVQDMDHENMFWYRQDPGLGLRLIYFSYDVKMKEKGDIPEGYSVSREKKERFSLILESASTNQTSMYLCASSGTQRNFYEQYFGPGTRLTVT.